This T cell receptor (beta chain) comes out of a study of identifying expanded T cells in peripheral blood. Germline V gives CDR1 SNHLY, CDR2 FYNNEI. J gave up 7 bases and V 10 bases, and 8 bases lay outside the gene matches. The CDR3 totals 14 residues. Produced via immunoSEQ multiplex PCR; TCRdb's table is partial and in-frame only. The sample has about 100,000 clones, around 88% seen once; the top ten hold about a sixth. This chain links TRBV2 with TRBJ2-1, with 12 bases matching TRBD2. Sequencing input: blood. The sequence was collected from a person between 18 and 75 years old in good health. The CDR3: CATTSGGTGNEQFF. As DNA, the CDR3 is TGTGCCACCACTAGCGGGGGGACGGGGAATGAGCAGTTCTTC.